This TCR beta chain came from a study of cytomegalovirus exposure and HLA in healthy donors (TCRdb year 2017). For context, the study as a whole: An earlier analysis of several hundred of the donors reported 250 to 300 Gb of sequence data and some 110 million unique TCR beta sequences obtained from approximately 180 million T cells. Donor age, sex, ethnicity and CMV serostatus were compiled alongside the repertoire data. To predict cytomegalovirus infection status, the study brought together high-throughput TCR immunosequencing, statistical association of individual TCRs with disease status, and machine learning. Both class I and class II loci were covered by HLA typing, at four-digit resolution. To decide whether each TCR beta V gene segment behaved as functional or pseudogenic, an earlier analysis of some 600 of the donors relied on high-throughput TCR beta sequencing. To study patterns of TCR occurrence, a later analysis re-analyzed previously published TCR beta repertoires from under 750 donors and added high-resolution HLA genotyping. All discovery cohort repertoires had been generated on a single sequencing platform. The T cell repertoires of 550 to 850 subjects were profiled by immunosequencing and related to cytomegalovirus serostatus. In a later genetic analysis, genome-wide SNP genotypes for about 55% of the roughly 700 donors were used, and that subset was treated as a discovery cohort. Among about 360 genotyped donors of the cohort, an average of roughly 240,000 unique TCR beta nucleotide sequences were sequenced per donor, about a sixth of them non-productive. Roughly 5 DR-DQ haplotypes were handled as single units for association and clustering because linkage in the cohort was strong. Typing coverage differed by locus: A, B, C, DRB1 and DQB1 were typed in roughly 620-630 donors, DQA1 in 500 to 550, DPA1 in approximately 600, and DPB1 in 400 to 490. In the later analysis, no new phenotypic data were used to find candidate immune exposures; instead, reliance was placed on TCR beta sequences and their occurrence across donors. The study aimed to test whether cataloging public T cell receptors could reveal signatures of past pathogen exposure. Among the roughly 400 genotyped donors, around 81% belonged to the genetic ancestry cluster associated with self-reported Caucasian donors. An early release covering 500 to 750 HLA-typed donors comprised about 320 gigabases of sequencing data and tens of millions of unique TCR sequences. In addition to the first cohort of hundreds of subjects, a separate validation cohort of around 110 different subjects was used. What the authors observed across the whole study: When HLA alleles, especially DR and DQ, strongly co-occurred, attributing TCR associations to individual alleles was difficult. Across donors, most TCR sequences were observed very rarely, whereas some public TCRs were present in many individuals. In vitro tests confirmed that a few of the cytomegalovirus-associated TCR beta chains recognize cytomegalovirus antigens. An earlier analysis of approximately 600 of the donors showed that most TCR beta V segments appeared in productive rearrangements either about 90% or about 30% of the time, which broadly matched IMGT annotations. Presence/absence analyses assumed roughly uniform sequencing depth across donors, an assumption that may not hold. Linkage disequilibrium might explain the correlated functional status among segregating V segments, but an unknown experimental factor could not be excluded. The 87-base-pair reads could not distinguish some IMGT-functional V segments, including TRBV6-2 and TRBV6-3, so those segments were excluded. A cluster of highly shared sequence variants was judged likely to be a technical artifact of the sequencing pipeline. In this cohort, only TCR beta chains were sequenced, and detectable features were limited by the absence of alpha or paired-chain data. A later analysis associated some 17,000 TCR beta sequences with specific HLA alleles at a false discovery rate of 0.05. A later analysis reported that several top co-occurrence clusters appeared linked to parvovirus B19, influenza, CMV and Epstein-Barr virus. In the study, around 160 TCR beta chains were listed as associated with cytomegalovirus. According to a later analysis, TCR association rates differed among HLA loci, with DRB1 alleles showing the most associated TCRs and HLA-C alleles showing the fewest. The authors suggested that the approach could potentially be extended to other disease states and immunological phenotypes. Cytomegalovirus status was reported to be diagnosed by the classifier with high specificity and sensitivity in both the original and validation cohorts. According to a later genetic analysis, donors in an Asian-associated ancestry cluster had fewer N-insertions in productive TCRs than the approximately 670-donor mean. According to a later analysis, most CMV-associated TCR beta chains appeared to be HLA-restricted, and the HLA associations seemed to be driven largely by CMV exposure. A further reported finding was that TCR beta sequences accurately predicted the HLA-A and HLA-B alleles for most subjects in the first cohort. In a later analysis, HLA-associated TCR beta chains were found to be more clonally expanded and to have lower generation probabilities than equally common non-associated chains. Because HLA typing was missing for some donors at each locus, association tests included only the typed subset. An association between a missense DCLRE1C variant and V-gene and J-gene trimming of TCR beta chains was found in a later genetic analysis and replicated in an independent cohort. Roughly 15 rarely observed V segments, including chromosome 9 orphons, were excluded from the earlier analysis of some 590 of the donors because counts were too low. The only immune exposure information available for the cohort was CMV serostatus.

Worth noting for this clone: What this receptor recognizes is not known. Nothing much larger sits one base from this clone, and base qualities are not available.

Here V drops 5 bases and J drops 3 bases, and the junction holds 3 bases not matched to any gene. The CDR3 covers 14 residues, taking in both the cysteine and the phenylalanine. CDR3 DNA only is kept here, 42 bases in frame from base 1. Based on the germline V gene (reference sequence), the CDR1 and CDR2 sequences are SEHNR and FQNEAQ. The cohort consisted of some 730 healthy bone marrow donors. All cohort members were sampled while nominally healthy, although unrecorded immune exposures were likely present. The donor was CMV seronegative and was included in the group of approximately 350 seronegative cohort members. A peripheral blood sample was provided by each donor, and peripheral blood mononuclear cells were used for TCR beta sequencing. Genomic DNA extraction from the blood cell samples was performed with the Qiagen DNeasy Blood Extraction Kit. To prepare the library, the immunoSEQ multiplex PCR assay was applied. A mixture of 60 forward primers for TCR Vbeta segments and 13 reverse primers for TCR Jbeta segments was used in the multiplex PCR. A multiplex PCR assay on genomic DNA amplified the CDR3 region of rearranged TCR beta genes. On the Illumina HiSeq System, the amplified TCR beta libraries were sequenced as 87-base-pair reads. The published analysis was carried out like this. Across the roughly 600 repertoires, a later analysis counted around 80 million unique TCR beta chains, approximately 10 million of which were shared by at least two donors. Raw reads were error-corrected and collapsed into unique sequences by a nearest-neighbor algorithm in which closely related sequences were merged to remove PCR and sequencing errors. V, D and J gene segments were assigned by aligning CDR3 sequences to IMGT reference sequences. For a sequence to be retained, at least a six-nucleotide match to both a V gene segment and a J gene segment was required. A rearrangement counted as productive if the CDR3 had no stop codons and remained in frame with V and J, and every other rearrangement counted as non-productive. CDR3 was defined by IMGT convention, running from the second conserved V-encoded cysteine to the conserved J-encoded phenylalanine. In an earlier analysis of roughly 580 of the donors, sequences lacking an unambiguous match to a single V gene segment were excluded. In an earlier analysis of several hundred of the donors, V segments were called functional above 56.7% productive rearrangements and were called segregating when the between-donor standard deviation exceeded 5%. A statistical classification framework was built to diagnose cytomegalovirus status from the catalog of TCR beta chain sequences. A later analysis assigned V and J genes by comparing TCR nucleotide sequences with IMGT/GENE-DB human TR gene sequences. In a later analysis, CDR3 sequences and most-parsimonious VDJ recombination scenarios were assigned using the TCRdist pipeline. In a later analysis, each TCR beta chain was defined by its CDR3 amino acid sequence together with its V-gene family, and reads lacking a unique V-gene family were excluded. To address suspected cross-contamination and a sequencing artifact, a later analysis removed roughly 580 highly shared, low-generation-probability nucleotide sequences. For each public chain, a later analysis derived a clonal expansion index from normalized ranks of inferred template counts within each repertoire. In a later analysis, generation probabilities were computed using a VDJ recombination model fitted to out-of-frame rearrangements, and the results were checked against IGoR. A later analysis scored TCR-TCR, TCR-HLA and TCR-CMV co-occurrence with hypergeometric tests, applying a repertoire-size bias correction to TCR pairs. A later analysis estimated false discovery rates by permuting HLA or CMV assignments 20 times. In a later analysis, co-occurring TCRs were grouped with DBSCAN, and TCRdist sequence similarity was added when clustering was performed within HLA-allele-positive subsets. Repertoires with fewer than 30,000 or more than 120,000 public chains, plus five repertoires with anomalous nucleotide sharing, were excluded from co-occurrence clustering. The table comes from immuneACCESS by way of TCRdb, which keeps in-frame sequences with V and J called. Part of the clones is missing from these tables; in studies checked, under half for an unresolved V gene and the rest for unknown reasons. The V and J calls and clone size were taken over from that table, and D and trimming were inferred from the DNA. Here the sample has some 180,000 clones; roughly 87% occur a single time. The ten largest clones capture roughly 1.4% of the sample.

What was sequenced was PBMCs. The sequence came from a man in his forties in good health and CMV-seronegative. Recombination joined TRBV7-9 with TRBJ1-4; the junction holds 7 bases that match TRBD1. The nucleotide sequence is TGTGCCAGCAGCCGGACAGGAGCTAATGAAAAACTGTTTTTT. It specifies CASSRTGANEKLFF.